This TCR beta chain is drawn from a study of cytomegalovirus exposure and HLA in healthy donors. Study-wide results and limits: Most subjects' HLA-A and HLA-B alleles were reportedly predicted from TCR beta sequences. A link between a missense DCLRE1C variant and TCR beta V- and J-gene trimming emerged from a later analysis.

Worth noting for this clone: Its antigen is unidentified.

PCR was performed using 60 Vbeta and 13 Jbeta primers. Repertoires were generated with immunoSEQ multiplex PCR, while TCRdb's copy carries only in-frame clones and drops some. The profile covers roughly 250,000 clones, with around 66% appearing a single time and around 2% taken by the ten largest. The TCR originated in a female donor in good health and CMV-seronegative. Sequencing was done on a sample of PBMCs.

CDR3 sequence reads: CASSLGPGQQETQYF. CDR3 DNA sequence: TGTGCCAGCAGCCTCGGTCCGGGACAGCAAGAGACCCAGTACTTC. The chain links TRBV5-6 to TRBJ2-5, with 7 bases matching TRBD1. The CDR3 is made up of 15 amino acids. Trimming cost V 4 bases and J 2 bases; bases outside gene matches: 8. Germline lookup yields CDR1 SGHDT and CDR2 YYEEEE.